This T cell receptor beta chain was found in a study of T cell repertoires in cytomegalovirus infection. Trimming left V 11 bases short and J 4 bases short, with 12 bases between. There are 13 residues in the CDR3. The germline V gene has CDR1 SGHAT and CDR2 FQNNGV. Note on this clonotype: What it recognizes is unknown.

Study-wide findings and caveats: HLA-C-restricted TCR beta clonotypes specific for CMV led the ex vivo response.

In TCRdb, the reads were re-called with MiXCR into one record per CDR3 protein. The table has a few hundred thousand distinct CDR3 sequences, 40% seen once. The receptor was isolated from a human donor in good health (CMV status not recorded). Some clones in this sample may be carry-over from other donors' samples. Sequencing was performed on cultured PBMCs, taken from culture after CMV antigen stimulation. The chain links TRBV11-2 to TRBJ1-6, with D perhaps matching TRBD1 (5 bases). DNA for the CDR3: TGTGCCGGCCGCCCAGGGTATAATTCACCCCTCCACTTT. Its translation: CAGRPGYNSPLHF.